This TCR beta chain is from a study of blood T cell repertoires in COVID-19. As for the study in general: Samples of COVID-19 (acute and convalescent) were obtained from the United States, Italy and Spain.

V shed 10 bases and J shed 1 base, with 11 bases lying between them. Germline V CDR1 and CDR2: ENHRY, SYGVKD. The CDR3 has 13 residues. In the study's own analysis: From reference gene primer amplification, estimates of nucleated cell counts were derived. Measured with immunoSEQ multiplex PCR; TCRdb has only the in-frame clones, and not every one. V, J and clone size were drawn from that table, and D and trimming were deduced from the DNA. Seen here are approximately 170,000 clones, 88% observed once, and the top ten hold under 30%. This TCR was recovered from a man aged 55 to 70 with acute or convalescent COVID-19. Sequencing was performed on peripheral blood. The chain is built from TRBV10-3 and TRBJ1-5; D remains ambiguous. In DNA, the CDR3 is TGTGCCACCCTCGCGGGCAGCAATCAGCCCCAGCATTTT. Protein sequence: CATLAGSNQPQHF.